Listed here are 5 T cell receptor beta chains from one sample, sequenced in a study of cytomegalovirus exposure and HLA in healthy donors. The PCR made use of 60 Vbeta and 13 Jbeta primers. Using immunoSEQ multiplex PCR, the repertoire was profiled, and TCRdb retains in-frame clones only, with some absent. Altogether about 210,000 clones are present, 80% to 90% being singletons, with the ten largest covering 2.9%. Sequenced material: PBMCs. The receptor set was obtained from a man aged 30 to 39 in good health and CMV-seronegative.

The J gene is TRBJ1-2, the V gene TRBV6-1; D might be TRBD1 (5 bases). The CDR3 covers 14 residues. The germline V and J ends were trimmed by 10 bases and 7 bases, with 22 bases remaining between them. CDR1 is MNHNS and CDR2 is SASEGT in the germline V gene. CDR3: CATLPQGGGAGYTF. As DNA, the CDR3 is TGTGCCACCTTACCCCAGGGAGGTGGTGCTGGCTACACCTTC.

The J gene is TRBJ1-1, the V gene TRBV9; 11 bases are shared with TRBD1. CDR3 length: 16 amino acids. Per germline, CDR1 SGDLS and CDR2 YYNGEE. Trimming took 4 bases from V and 5 from J; bases not matched to a gene: 10. The CDR3 loop reads CASSLEGQGGTTEAFF. The CDR3, as DNA: TGTGCCAGCAGCTTAGAGGGACAGGGGGGGACGACTGAAGCTTTCTTT.

The chain joins TRBV5-1 to TRBJ2-3; 15 bases map to TRBD2. Germline V lookup: CDR1 SGHRS, CDR2 YFSETQ. The CDR3 extends over 16 amino acids. V lost 4 bases and J lost 4; bases outside the gene matches: 4. Here the CDR3 DNA reads TGCGCCAGCAGCCCGGGACTAGCGGGGGGCGCAGATACGCAGTATTTT. Translating it yields CASSPGLAGGADTQYF.

This chain joins TRBV9 and TRBJ1-2; the D gene is possibly TRBD1 (6 bases). Germline CDR1 reads SGDLS; CDR2 reads YYNGEE. Trimming took off 3 bases at V and 5 bases at J, with 14 bases between the two ends. There are 14 residues in the CDR3. The CDR3 loop is CASSGTDALYGYTF. CDR3 nucleotide sequence: TGTGCCAGCAGCGGGACAGACGCTCTATATGGCTACACCTTC.

This chain joins TRBV4-2 and TRBJ2-5; D is unresolved. The CDR3 spans 17 residues. V was shortened by 0 bases and J by 2 bases, with 16 bases between the two germline ends. The germline V gene encodes CDR1 LGHNA and CDR2 YNFKEQ. In DNA, the CDR3 is TGTGCCAGCAGCCAAGATGGTATCCCAGACTCGCAAGAGACCCAGTACTTC. Translating gives CASSQDGIPDSQETQYF.